This entry concerns a single T cell receptor beta chain. This specimen belongs to a study of CD8 T cells in Susac syndrome. The CDR3 loop spans 13 amino acids. Looked up from germline, CDR1 is MNHEY and CDR2 is SMNVEV (reference sequence). The germline V and J ends were trimmed by 8 bases and 4 bases, with 13 bases remaining between them. The RNA input was roughly 0.45 to 1 ug, and it was reverse transcribed with random hexamers. Across 54 Vbeta and 13 Jbeta, TCR beta CDR3 was amplified with immunoSEQ multiplex PCR. TCRdb passed the immunoSEQ multiplex PCR reads through MiXCR, listing each CDR3 protein once. The sample lists about 150,000 distinct CDR3 sequences; approximately 96% were seen once.

This sequence was found in a human donor with multiple sclerosis. The sequenced sample was CD8+ T cells from PBMCs. The V gene is TRBV27, the J gene TRBJ2-3; perhaps TRBD2 as D (5 bases). The CDR3 reads CASRRSVADTQYF. CDR3 nucleotides: TGTGCCAGCCGGAGGTCTGTGGCAGATACGCAGTATTTT.